What follows are 23 T cell receptor beta chains derived from one specimen sequenced in a study of T cell changes during pregnancy in multiple sclerosis. Some clones are missing from TCRdb's copy, which holds only in-frame ones; the method was immunoSEQ multiplex PCR. The profile shows roughly 60,000 clones, 95% to 97% of them singletons. The material sequenced was CD8+ T cells from peripheral blood mononuclear cells, taken after pregnancy. These receptors were obtained from a female donor with multiple sclerosis, enrolled in a pregnancy study.

The chain links TRBV7-6 to TRBJ2-7, with 13 bases aligning to TRBD2. With V trimmed by 3 bases and J by 5 bases, 10 bases remained unmatched. The length of the CDR3 is 17 residues. Germline CDR1 SGHVS, CDR2 FNYEAQ. CDR3 sequence: CASSLGLGGTSGDEQYF. Written as DNA, the CDR3 is TGTGCCAGCAGCTTGGGCTTGGGCGGGACTAGCGGGGACGAGCAGTACTTC.

The chain couples TRBV28 to TRBJ2-7, with 8 bases that match TRBD1. The CDR3 extends over 16 amino acids. In germline, CDR1 is MDHEN, CDR2 SYDVKM. Trimming cost V 4 bases and J 3 bases; bases outside gene matches: 11. CDR3 in amino acids: CASSSWDRLEDYEQYF. DNA for the CDR3: TGTGCCAGCAGTTCCTGGGACAGGCTGGAGGACTACGAGCAGTACTTC. Drawing the rest from reference TRBV28 and TRBJ2-7, the complete variable domain is DVKVTQSSRYLVKRTGEKVFLECVQDMDHENMFWYRQDPGLGLRLIYFSYDVKMKEKGDIPEGYSVSREKKERFSLILESASTNQTSMYLCASSSWDRLEDYEQYFGPGTRLTVT.

The chain uses TRBV6-5 and TRBJ2-7; tentatively, D is TRBD1 (6 bases). The V end lost 0 bases, the J end lost 3 bases, and 12 bases lay between the germline ends. The CDR3 runs to 15 residues. The germline CDR1 and CDR2 sequences are MNHEY and SVGAGI. The CDR3: CASSYSHQGIYEQYF. CDR3 in DNA: TGTGCCAGCAGTTACTCGCACCAGGGGATCTACGAGCAGTACTTC.

The chain couples TRBV6-5 to TRBJ1-2, with D possibly being TRBD1 (6 bases). This CDR3 region has 14 residues. Trimming removed 6 bases from V and 4 bases from J, with 15 bases in between. Looked up from germline, CDR1 is MNHEY and CDR2 is SVGAGI. CDR3 region: CASSLIRGSYGYTF. As DNA, the CDR3 is TGTGCCAGCAGCCTTATCAGGGGAAGCTATGGCTACACCTTC.

V and J are TRBV2 and TRBJ2-1; 9 nucleotides agree with TRBD2. This CDR3 comprises 14 residues. J lost 7 bases, V lost 5 bases, and 6 bases had no gene match. CDR1 and CDR2 from the germline V gene are SNHLY and FYNNEI. CDR3 DNA: TGTGCCAGCAGTCCCCTAGCGGGACGGAATGAGCAGTTCTTC. Its translation: CASSPLAGRNEQFF.

The chain recombines TRBV6-5 with TRBJ2-7; TRBD1 aligns across 9 bases. V lost 3 bases, J lost 7 bases, and 7 bases stayed unmatched. Looked up from germline, CDR1 is MNHEY and CDR2 is SVGAGI. This CDR3 region has 14 residues. Here the CDR3 reads CASSYGQGFGEQYF. CDR3 sequence (DNA): TGTGCCAGCAGTTATGGACAGGGGTTCGGAGAGCAGTACTTC.

The chain has TRBV28 and TRBJ2-7; TRBD1 agrees at 10 bases. Germline loops: CDR1 MDHEN, CDR2 SYDVKM. The CDR3 sequence is 18 residues long. Trimming at V came to 5 bases and at J to 2 bases, leaving 15 bases not matched to a gene. CDR3 nucleotides: TGTGCCAGCAGTCCAGAGACAGGGGGCATAACCCCTCCCTACGAGCAGTACTTC. Translation: CASSPETGGITPPYEQYF.

This chain connects TRBV9 to TRBJ2-1; TRBD2 agrees at 10 bases. This CDR3 has 17 amino acids. V was pared by 3 bases and J by 6 bases, with 12 bases of the junction left unmatched. Germline CDR1 is SGDLS and CDR2 is YYNGEE. The CDR3 loop reads CASSGSLGLAATNEQFF. The CDR3 DNA reads TGTGCCAGCAGCGGGAGTCTCGGACTAGCGGCCACCAATGAGCAGTTCTTC.

CDR3 sequence: CASSEREFTVQETQYF. CDR3 in DNA: TGTGCCAGCAGTGAAAGAGAGTTTACGGTGCAAGAGACCCAGTACTTC. This chain connects TRBV6-1 to TRBJ2-5; no reliable D call. The CDR3 loop spans 16 amino acids. Trimming pared 2 bases from V and 2 bases from J, leaving 15 bases between. Germline lookup yields CDR1 MNHNS and CDR2 SASEGT.

V usage is TRBV5-6 and J usage is TRBJ2-7; 7 nucleotides match TRBD1. The ends lost 0 bases at V and 1 base at J; junction bases unmatched: 4. Germline CDR1 SGHDT, CDR2 YYEEEE. CDR3 length: 15 amino acids. CDR3 region: CASSLEGAGSYEQYF. The CDR3 DNA sequence: TGTGCCAGCAGCTTGGAGGGGGCAGGGTCCTACGAGCAGTACTTC.

The CDR3 region has the DNA TGCAGCGTTATTAGCCGTGATACGCAGTATTTT. Protein: CSVISRDTQYF. The chain uses TRBV29-1 and TRBJ2-3; D not certain. Trimming left V 5 bases short and J 6 bases short, with 9 bases between. From germline, CDR1 is SQVTM and CDR2 ANQGSEA. This CDR3 is 11 amino acids long.

The genes are TRBV9 and TRBJ2-3, with a possible D match to TRBD2 (6 bases). Germline CDR1 reads SGDLS; CDR2 reads YYNGEE. The CDR3 has 14 amino acids. V lost 4 bases, J lost 2 bases, and 11 bases lay in between. The CDR3 DNA follows: TGTGCCAGCAGCCCGGGGGTGGTCACAGATACGCAGTATTTT. Protein sequence: CASSPGVVTDTQYF.

The chain couples TRBV27 to TRBJ2-1, with TRBD2 as a possible D gene (5 bases). V was shortened by 3 bases and J by 2 bases, with 11 bases between the two germline ends. Germline CDR1 and CDR2: MNHEY and SMNVEV (reference sequence). This CDR3 is 15 amino acids long. CDR3 DNA: TGTGCCAGCAGTTTCGTAAGCGGAGCCTACAATGAGCAGTTCTTC. Translating it yields CASSFVSGAYNEQFF.

Only one count was recorded for this clone. The CDR3 loop reads CASSPISGSTNTGELFF. Written as DNA, the CDR3 is TGTGCCAGCTCACCAATTTCCGGGAGTACGAACACCGGGGAGCTGTTTTTT. The chain is built from TRBV18 and TRBJ2-2, with D tentatively TRBD2 (6 bases). Trimming cost V 2 bases and J 0 bases, with 13 bases left between them. The CDR3 has 17 residues. Per germline, CDR1 KGHSH and CDR2 LQKENI.

This clone has just one count. J is TRBJ1-2 and V is TRBV28; D remains unclear. Germline values: CDR1 MDHEN, CDR2 SYDVKM. The CDR3 is 13 amino acids. V lost 3 bases and J 0 bases, leaving 5 bases between the germline ends. As DNA, the CDR3 is TGTGCCAGCAGTTTCACAGCTAACTATGGCTACACCTTC. It is translated as CASSFTANYGYTF.

The chain joins TRBV4-2 to TRBJ2-7, with a tentative D call TRBD2 (5 bases). With 0 bases removed from V and 4 bases from J, the gap between germline ends came to 13 bases. CDR3 length: 15 amino acids. Germline CDR1 is LGHNA and CDR2 is YNFKEQ. CDR3 in DNA: TGTGCCAGCAGCCAAGAGTTATGGGGAGATTACGAGCAGTACTTC. Translated: CASSQELWGDYEQYF.

The chain carries TRBV6-5 and TRBJ2-1; D remains unclear. The CDR3 totals 14 residues. Germline loops: CDR1 MNHEY, CDR2 SVGAGI. V lost 0 bases and J lost 2, with 5 bases in between. The CDR3 here is CASSYSSTYNEQFF. The CDR3 nucleotides read TGTGCCAGCAGTTACTCGAGTACCTACAATGAGCAGTTCTTC.

For the CDR3, the DNA is TGTGCCAGCAGCCTCCCGGGGGTAGTAGAGGAAGCTTTCTTT. It translates to CASSLPGVVEEAFF. The rearrangement uses TRBV13 and TRBJ1-1, with D perhaps TRBD1 (5 bases). The CDR3 spans 14 residues. The germline gives CDR1 PRHDT, CDR2 FYEKMQ (reference sequence). The V gene lost 5 bases and the J gene lost 8 bases, with 18 bases spanning the gap.

This clone was recorded once. V gene TRBV4-2 combines with J gene TRBJ2-7; TRBD2 is a possible D gene (5 bases). Germline V lookup: CDR1 LGHNA, CDR2 YNFKEQ. Trimming stripped 4 bases from V and 1 base from J, with 8 bases between. The length of the CDR3 is 13 residues. The CDR3 reads CASSPPGSYEQYF. The CDR3 DNA reads TGTGCCAGCAGCCCTCCGGGATCCTACGAGCAGTACTTC.

The chain combines TRBV19 with TRBJ1-2; 8 positions agree with TRBD1. This CDR3 contains 15 residues. The germline V gene encodes CDR1 LNHDA and CDR2 SQIVND (reference sequence). V was pared by 4 bases and J by 4 bases, with 8 bases of the junction left unmatched. The CDR3 is CASSTQGALPYGYTF. CDR3 DNA sequence: TGTGCCAGTAGTACGCAGGGGGCGCTTCCCTATGGCTACACCTTC.

The chain employs TRBV28 and TRBJ1-5, with D perhaps TRBD1 (6 bases). CDR1 MDHEN and CDR2 SYDVKM come from the germline V gene. The V gene lost 5 bases and the J gene lost 1 base, with 9 bases spanning the gap. This CDR3 is 14 amino acids long. As DNA, the CDR3 is TGTGCCAGCAGTCCGGACAGAAGCAATCAGCCCCAGCATTTT. Protein product: CASSPDRSNQPQHF.

The chain links TRBV10-2 to TRBJ2-7, with 9 nucleotides matching TRBD1. Germline values: CDR1 WSHSY, CDR2 SAAADI. CDR3 length: 14 residues. Trimming cost V 6 bases and J 4 bases; bases outside gene matches: 7. The CDR3 spells CASRLQGAQYEQYF. Written as DNA, the CDR3 is TGCGCCAGCAGACTACAGGGGGCCCAATACGAGCAGTACTTC.

This rearrangement joins TRBV29-1 to TRBJ2-3; TRBD2 might be the D (6 bases). CDR1 is SQVTM, CDR2 ANQGSEA, per germline. V shed 7 bases and J shed 0 bases, with 20 bases lying between them. The CDR3 is 16 residues long. CDR3: CSGYLMGTSSTDTQYF. CDR3 DNA: TGCAGCGGGTATCTAATGGGGACTTCTAGCACAGATACGCAGTATTTT.